This T cell receptor beta chain derives from a study of blood T cell repertoires in COVID-19 (dated by TCRdb to 2018 to 2021). About the full investigation: Samples from collaborators originated in the United States, Italy and Spain and spanned both the acute and convalescent phases of COVID-19. The repertoires were released in a freely available public database meant as a resource for research on the immune response to SARS-CoV-2. HLA class I and class II types, where available, came from metadata supplied by the sample provider rather than from assay-based typing. The sample metadata nearly always contained a de-identified subject ID, COVID-19 status, age in years and sex. The samples were drawn from the first 160 participants of the ongoing ImmuneRACE study and from 1,254 subjects provided by 6 global collaborators. The material from the prospective study consisted of cDNA or gDNA derived from T cells, B-cell-depleted T cells, or PBMCs. Subjects who had been exposed to COVID-19, were actively infected with it, or had recovered from it provided the deeply sampled blood TCRbeta repertoires that made up the dataset.

From the cysteine through the phenylalanine, the CDR3 covers 16 amino acids. Here the CDR3 DNA is all that survives: 48 bases in frame from base 1. CDR1 and CDR2 are read off the germline V gene (reference sequence) as LNHDA and SQIVND. Relative to germline, V is missing 6 bases and J is missing 4 bases, with 14 bases of the junction outside any gene match. The immunoSEQ Assay, a bias-controlled multiplex PCR, was used to amplify TCRbeta CDR3 regions from genomic DNA. As for the authors' bioinformatics: The number of nucleated cells in each sample was estimated by amplification of reference gene primers within the assay. To quantify the absolute abundance of each unique TCRbeta CDR3 rearrangement, sequence reads were collapsed and filtered. For each sample, productive Simpson clonality was calculated as the square root of Simpson's diversity index over productive rearrangements. In TCRdb, the immuneACCESS table is reduced to in-frame sequences with V and J assigned. These tables do not hold every clone; where another copy was compared, an unresolved V gene accounts for under half, and the others remain unexplained. V, J and clone size were drawn from that table, and D and trimming were deduced from the DNA. This sample holds 100,000 to 130,000 clones; around 90% were observed only once. The leading ten clones occupy roughly 4.6% of the sample.

The collaborating institutions used their own protocols to collect whole blood in K2EDTA tubes. Collaborator samples were shipped for TCRbeta analysis as frozen whole blood, isolated PBMCs, or DNA extracted from either sample type. Beyond this particular receptor, the publication reports: How much clinical and demographic metadata was included differed by source and by participant, and the metadata was provided uncurated.

Comment on this clone: Its antigen has not been determined. No base quality values were provided; no much bigger clone lies one nucleotide off.

In this chain, TRBV19 is recombined with TRBJ1-2, and TRBD1 aligns with 7 junction nucleotides. The source is a man aged 35 to 55 with active or convalescent COVID-19. The specimen sequenced was peripheral blood. The CDR3 reads as follows: CASRTDSTGKGYGYTF. The nucleotide sequence reads as follows: TGTGCCAGTAGGACGGATTCGACAGGGAAAGGCTATGGCTACACCTTC.